The 29 T cell receptor beta chains presented below share a single source sample, sequenced in a study of T cells expressing NK-cell markers. TCRdb re-called the 5' RACE reads and shows each CDR3 protein once, DNA omitted. The sample features some 600,000 distinct CDR3 sequences, with roughly 3.4% in its top ten. Specimen: blood T cells: a sorted CD56 or NKG2C T cell subset, CD4+ or CD8+ T cells, or bulk PBMC T cells (not recorded which). These TCRs come from a man younger than 35 in good health.

The chain is built from TRBV2 and TRBJ1-4; the D call of TRBD1 rests on TCRdb alone, since no DNA is present to check it. Germline CDR1 SNHLY, CDR2 FYNNEI. The CDR3 is 15 amino acids. The CDR3 loop reads CASTQSPGFDEKLFF.

The J gene is TRBJ2-5, the V gene TRBV4-2; no DNA is available, so the TRBD1 call from TCRdb remains unchecked. Looked up from germline, CDR1 is LGHNA and CDR2 is YNFKEQ. The CDR3 runs to 16 residues. Here the CDR3 reads CASSQDNDRDGETQYF.

This rearrangement joins TRBV12-3 or TRBV12-4 to TRBJ1-5; TCRdb's assignment of TRBD1 cannot be checked, as there is no DNA. The CDR3 covers 15 residues. The CDR3 loop reads CASRPGTGLNQPQHF.

V usage is TRBV10-3 and J usage is TRBJ1-5. Germline values: CDR1 ENHRY, CDR2 SYGVKD. The CDR3 is 16 amino acids. The CDR3 sequence: CATHLVGVGVNQPQHF.

This sequence joins TRBV7-9 and TRBJ1-1; the TRBD1 assignment by TCRdb is unverifiable without DNA. Germline V lookup: CDR1 SEHNR, CDR2 FQNEAQ (reference sequence). The CDR3 is made up of 14 amino acids. The CDR3 protein is CASSPETGGTEAFF.

This chain connects TRBV11-2 to TRBJ2-1; TCRdb selects TRBD2, and the lack of DNA leaves this call unchecked. Germline-derived CDR1 and CDR2 are SGHAT and FQNNGV. The CDR3 runs to 14 residues. CDR3 sequence: CASSSQRGGNEQFF.

This chain connects TRBV14 to TRBJ2-2; TCRdb designates TRBD1, a call that cannot be tested without DNA. The CDR3 spans 18 residues. CDR1 is SGHDN and CDR2 is FVKESK in the germline V gene. The CDR3 is CASSQDLGGEGDTGELFF.

The chain is built from TRBV12-3 or TRBV12-4 and TRBJ1-5; TCRdb picks TRBD1, but there is no DNA to check that call. The CDR3 runs 13 residues. CDR3: CASTAGDFQPQHF.

The chain carries TRBV24-1 and TRBJ2-1; TCRdb gives TRBD1 as the D gene, but with no DNA this cannot be confirmed. Germline CDR1 KGHDR, CDR2 SFDVKD. The CDR3 is made up of 16 amino acids. The CDR3 is CATSDSGTLAYNEQFF.

The genes are TRBV24-1 and TRBJ2-2; TCRdb proposes TRBD2, but this gene call is untestable without DNA. CDR1 and CDR2 from the germline V gene are KGHDR and SFDVKD. The CDR3 covers 17 residues. CDR3 in amino acids: CATSDLSSGRATGELFF.

The V call is TRBV15, the J call TRBJ2-5; TCRdb selects TRBD2, and the lack of DNA leaves this call unchecked. The length of the CDR3 is 17 residues. Germline CDR1 LNHNV, CDR2 YYDKDF (reference sequence). CDR3 sequence: CATSPQVGQKRPETQYF. The full variable domain, its missing parts supplied by reference TRBV15 and TRBJ2-5, is DAMVIQNPRYQVTQFGKPVTLSCSQTLNHNVMYWYQQKSSQAPKLLFHYYDKDFNNEADTPDNFQSRRPNTSFCFLDIRSPGLGDTAMYLCATSPQVGQKRPETQYFGPGTRLLVL.

The rearrangement uses TRBV12-3 or TRBV12-4 and TRBJ1-3; without DNA, the TCRdb call of TRBD1 cannot be checked. CDR3 length: 13 amino acids. CDR3 residues: CASAGQKRNTIYF.

The chain uses TRBV28 and TRBJ2-3; TCRdb's D call of TRBD1 is untestable without DNA. In germline, CDR1 is MDHEN, CDR2 SYDVKM. The CDR3 length is 14 residues. CDR3 in amino acids: CASRRGQTTDTQYF.

The chain links TRBV29-1 to TRBJ2-2. The CDR3 contains 14 residues. Germline V gene sequence: CDR1 SQVTM, CDR2 ANQGSEA. CDR3 amino acids: CSVGLLKNTGELFF.

V usage is TRBV2 and J usage is TRBJ1-4; the TCRdb D gene call, TRBD1, has no DNA to confirm it. Germline CDR1 SNHLY, CDR2 FYNNEI. The CDR3 consists of 15 residues. Here the CDR3 reads CASSPVLGSGEKLFF.

The chain links TRBV7-9 to TRBJ1-1. The CDR3 is 18 residues long. Germline loops: CDR1 SEHNR, CDR2 FQNEAQ (reference sequence). The chain's CDR3 is CASSLVRGLNQGNTEAFF.

The V and J genes are TRBV9 and TRBJ2-7; TCRdb lists TRBD2, though no DNA is available to test this call. CDR3 length: 15 amino acids. Germline V CDR1 and CDR2: SGDLS, YYNGEE. CDR3 in amino acids: CASSLGLAGNYEQYF.

The chain joins TRBV29-1 to TRBJ2-2; the TCRdb call, TRBD1, lacks DNA for checking. CDR3 length: 12 amino acids. CDR1 and CDR2 (germline): SQVTM, ANQGSEA. The CDR3 protein is CSAQGATGELFF.

The chain joins TRBV4-2 to TRBJ2-2; checking the TCRdb D call of TRBD2 is not possible without DNA. The CDR3 extends over 18 amino acids. Germline V gene data show CDR1 as LGHNA and CDR2 as YNFKEQ. CDR3 residues: CASSQFFGRVTNTGELFF.

The gene calls are TRBV18 and TRBJ1-1; no DNA is available, so the TRBD1 call from TCRdb remains unchecked. The V gene's germline CDR1 is KGHSH and CDR2 LQKENI. This CDR3 is built from 13 residues. This CDR3 is CASSPGQDTEAFF. Full variable domain (missing parts from reference TRBV18 and TRBJ1-1): NAGVMQNPRHLVRRRGQEARLRCSPMKGHSHVYWYRQLPEEGLKFMVYLQKENIIDESGMPKERFSAEFPKEGPSILRIQQVVRGDSAAYFCASSPGQDTEAFFGQGTRLTVV.

This rearrangement joins TRBV6-1 to TRBJ2-1; TCRdb's D call of TRBD1 is untestable without DNA. Germline loops: CDR1 MNHNS, CDR2 SASEGT. The CDR3 is made up of 15 amino acids. The CDR3 here is CASSESGQAVPRGFF.

The gene calls are TRBV30 and TRBJ2-3; the D gene TCRdb calls, TRBD2, cannot be checked with no DNA. The CDR3 loop spans 19 amino acids. The germline V gene encodes CDR1 GTSNPN and CDR2 SVGIG (reference sequence). This chain's CDR3 is CAWSATPSRLAGVTDTQYF.

The rearrangement uses TRBV15 and TRBJ2-7; TCRdb calls TRBD2, which cannot be checked without DNA. Per the germline V gene, CDR1 is LNHNV and CDR2 is YYDKDF (reference sequence). This CDR3 spans 14 amino acids. This CDR3 is CATRLSSGSGEQYF. Based on the CDR3 plus reference TRBV15 and TRBJ2-7, the full variable domain is DAMVIQNPRYQVTQFGKPVTLSCSQTLNHNVMYWYQQKSSQAPKLLFHYYDKDFNNEADTPDNFQSRRPNTSFCFLDIRSPGLGDTAMYLCATRLSSGSGEQYFGPGTRLTVT.

This sequence joins TRBV6-1 and TRBJ2-2. Germline V gene lookup returns CDR1 MNHNS and CDR2 SASEGT. The CDR3 covers 11 residues. CDR3 protein: CASKTARELFF.

CDR3 sequence: CASSPRFGARPNEQFF. The V and J genes are TRBV7-8 and TRBJ2-1; the D call of TRBD1 rests on TCRdb alone, since no DNA is present to check it. Looked up from germline, CDR1 is SGHVS and CDR2 is FQNEAQ. The CDR3 extends over 16 amino acids. The full variable domain, in which reference TRBV7-8 and TRBJ2-1 provide the parts outside the CDR3, is GAGVSQSPRYKVAKRGQDVALRCDPISGHVSLFWYQQALGQGPEFLTYFQNEAQLDKSGLPSDRFFAERPEGSVSTLKIQRTQQEDSAVYLCASSPRFGARPNEQFFGPGTRLTVL.

CDR3 protein: CASSPREGHNEQFF. The chain carries TRBV14 and TRBJ2-1; TCRdb indicates TRBD2, and absent DNA this call remains unverified. CDR1 is SGHDN, CDR2 FVKESK, per germline. The CDR3 consists of 14 residues.

V is TRBV7-2 and J is TRBJ1-3. CDR1 and CDR2 (germline): SGHTA, FQGNSA. This CDR3 has 15 residues. This CDR3 reads CATSIGGDGGNTIYF.

The chain has TRBV29-1 and TRBJ2-1; TCRdb gives TRBD2 as the D gene, but with no DNA this cannot be confirmed. CDR3 length: 14 residues. Germline CDR1 SQVTM, CDR2 ANQGSEA. This chain's CDR3 is CSAVGTSNHDEQFF.

The rearrangement joins TRBV12-3 or TRBV12-4 to TRBJ2-3; lacking DNA, the TRBD2 call made by TCRdb goes unchecked. The CDR3 has 14 residues. This chain's CDR3 is CASSVTSGRLGKYF.